This T cell receptor beta chain emerged from a study of beta chain features in type 1 diabetes. Study-wide findings and caveats: The naive, central memory and Treg TCRB repertoires looked more alike in patients than they did in healthy donors.

Note on this clone: Its target is not known.

Each donor gave one heparinised blood draw averaging around 120 mL. The germline gives CDR1 SGHTA, CDR2 FQGNSA. Trimming took off 5 bases at V and 4 bases at J, with 19 bases between the two ends. CDR3 length: 16 residues. Investigators reverse transcribed all isolated RNA, so they sequenced expressed TCRB transcripts. Here immunoSEQ multiplex PCR was the method, and the copy in TCRdb shows in-frame clones only, minus some. The sample lists about 320,000 clones, around 15% occurring once. This receptor was obtained from a man aged 30-40 years in good health. The rearrangement uses TRBV7-2 and TRBJ2-3; tentatively, D is TRBD1 or TRBD2 (5 bases each). Sequencing input: central memory CD4+ T cells from blood. CDR3 sequence: CASSLLGGTASDTQYF. The CDR3 coding sequence is TGTGCCAGCAGCCTGCTAGGTGGGACGGCCTCAGATACGCAGTATTTT.